The next 8 T cell receptor beta chains were all read from a single sample in a study of Graves' ophthalmopathy and Graves' hyperthyroidism. Amplification from RNA transcripts yielded the TCR beta CDR3 regions. Second-round multiplex PCR came after first-round RT-PCR with HTBI primers. A single record per CDR3 protein comes from TCRdb applying MiXCR to the multiplex PCR reads. The data show some 1.1 million distinct CDR3 sequences, with about two fifths seen just once and 11% held by the top ten. Sequencing was performed on peripheral blood or thyroid tissue (not recorded which). The receptors stem from an adult man with Graves' hyperthyroidism.

The chain uses TRBV28 and TRBJ1-5; D is unresolved. CDR3 size: 14 residues. Per germline, CDR1 MDHEN and CDR2 SYDVKM. Trimming stripped 6 bases from V and 2 bases from J, with 11 bases between. The CDR3: CASRLDQGNQPQHF. The DNA of the CDR3 is TGTGCCAGCAGGCTAGACCAAGGCAATCAGCCCCAGCATTTT.

This sequence joins TRBV10-3 and TRBJ1-2; tentative D call: TRBD1 (5 bases). The CDR3 runs to 14 residues. Trimming stripped 10 bases from V and 1 base from J, with 16 bases between. Looked up from germline, CDR1 is ENHRY and CDR2 is SYGVKD. The CDR3 loop is CATRGTGGNYGYTF. CDR3 nucleotides: TGTGCCACCCGAGGGACTGGCGGTAACTATGGCTACACCTTC.

This clonotype was recorded at least ten times. The chain recombines TRBV7-9 with TRBJ2-7; tentative D call: TRBD1 (5 bases). Germline values: CDR1 SEHNR, CDR2 FQNEAQ (reference sequence). Trimming cost V 0 bases and J 5 bases, with 11 bases left between them. CDR3 length equals 14 residues. CDR3 region: CASSLAGVLDEQYF. For the CDR3, the DNA is TGTGCCAGCAGCTTAGCAGGGGTTCTGGACGAGCAGTACTTC. Complete variable domain (other parts from reference TRBV7-9 and TRBJ2-7): DTGVSQNPRHKITKRGQNVTFRCDPISEHNRLYWYRQTLGQGPEFLTYFQNEAQLEKSRLLSDRFSAERPKGSFSTLEIQRTEQGDSAMYLCASSLAGVLDEQYFGPGTRLTVT.

The chain joins TRBV5-4 to TRBJ2-5, with 8 bases identical to TRBD1. Germline-derived CDR1 and CDR2 are SGHNT and YYREEE (reference sequence). V shed 5 bases and J 0 bases; nucleotides not matched to a gene: 12. This CDR3 contains 17 residues. The CDR3 coding sequence is TGTGCCAGCAGGGCCGGGACAGGAATGACGAACCAAGAGACCCAGTACTTC. This codes for CASRAGTGMTNQETQYF. The full variable domain, its missing parts supplied by reference TRBV5-4 and TRBJ2-5, is ETGVTQSPTHLIKTRGQQVTLRCSSQSGHNTVSWYQQALGQGPQFIFQYYREEENGRGNFPPRFSGLQFPNYSSELNVNALELDDSALYLCASRAGTGMTNQETQYFGPGTRLLVL.

The V gene is TRBV10-2, the J gene TRBJ1-1; the D is unclear. CDR3 length equals 14 residues. Germline V lookup: CDR1 WSHSY, CDR2 SAAADI. The V gene lost 3 bases and the J gene lost 1 base, with 9 bases spanning the gap. The CDR3 is CASSDVQSNTEAFF. The CDR3 DNA follows: TGCGCCAGCAGTGATGTCCAGTCGAACACTGAAGCTTTCTTT.

The rearrangement links TRBV25-1 to TRBJ1-1, with 7 bases identical to TRBD1. After removal of 4 bases from V and 4 bases from J, the junction contained 6 bases not matched to a gene. There are 14 residues in the CDR3. Germline CDR1 reads MGHDK; CDR2 reads SYGVNS. The CDR3 DNA is TGTGCCAGCAGTGCTTCCCAGGGGGGCACTGAAGCTTTCTTT. Its protein product is CASSASQGGTEAFF. The full variable domain, its missing parts supplied by reference TRBV25-1 and TRBJ1-1, is EADIYQTPRYLVIGTGKKITLECSQTMGHDKMYWYQQDPGMELHLIHYSYGVNSTEKGDLSSESTVSRIRTEHFPLTLESARPSHTSQYLCASSASQGGTEAFFGQGTRLTVV.

There are many counts of this clonotype. The chain employs TRBV11-2 and TRBJ1-2; D call uncertain. Germline V gene sequence: CDR1 SGHAT, CDR2 FQNNGV. Deletions cut 3 bases from V and 2 bases from J, with 7 bases between. CDR3 size: 13 residues. Here the CDR3 DNA reads TGTGCCAGCAGCTTTCAGCTGAACTATGGCTACACCTTC. Translated, it gives CASSFQLNYGYTF.

This clonotype occurred many times. The gene calls are TRBV19 and TRBJ1-1; tentative D call: TRBD1 (5 bases). CDR1 LNHDA and CDR2 SQIVND come from the germline V gene (reference sequence). V lost 3 bases and J 4 bases, leaving 6 bases between the germline ends. This CDR3 region has 12 residues. The DNA of the CDR3 is TGTGCCAGTAGTATCGGGGCCACTGAAGCTTTCTTT. Its protein is CASSIGATEAFF.